This note documents a single T cell receptor beta chain sequence. The antigen remains undetermined. The entry originates in a study of PD-1 blockade in classical Hodgkin lymphoma. Study results and limitations: Complete responders entered with baseline diversity on par with newly diagnosed patients, the results showed. Patients who initiated nivolumab within 1 year of ASCT were excluded. Newly diagnosed patients were reported to exhibit reduced baseline TCR diversity relative to healthy donors.

The CDR3 runs to 15 residues. Germline values: CDR1 SGHRS, CDR2 YFSETQ. The V end was cut by 3 bases, the J end by 2 bases, with 14 bases between. Only in-frame clones appear in the TCRdb table, and some are missing; sequencing was by immunoSEQ multiplex PCR. There are about 150,000 clones in the sample; around 73% occur only once, and approximately 9.6% lies in the top ten. Each and every patient relapsed after autologous stem cell transplantation, and patients got differing brentuximab vedotin exposure. This receptor was obtained from a human donor with classical Hodgkin lymphoma. This sequence joins TRBV5-1 and TRBJ1-2; D perhaps matches TRBD1 (6 bases). The sample here was peripheral blood mononuclear cells (PBMCs), taken before the second cycle of nivolumab. The CDR3 coding sequence is TGCGCCAGCAGCTCCCTGGACAGTCTGAACTATGGCTACACCTTC. Translating it yields CASSSLDSLNYGYTF.